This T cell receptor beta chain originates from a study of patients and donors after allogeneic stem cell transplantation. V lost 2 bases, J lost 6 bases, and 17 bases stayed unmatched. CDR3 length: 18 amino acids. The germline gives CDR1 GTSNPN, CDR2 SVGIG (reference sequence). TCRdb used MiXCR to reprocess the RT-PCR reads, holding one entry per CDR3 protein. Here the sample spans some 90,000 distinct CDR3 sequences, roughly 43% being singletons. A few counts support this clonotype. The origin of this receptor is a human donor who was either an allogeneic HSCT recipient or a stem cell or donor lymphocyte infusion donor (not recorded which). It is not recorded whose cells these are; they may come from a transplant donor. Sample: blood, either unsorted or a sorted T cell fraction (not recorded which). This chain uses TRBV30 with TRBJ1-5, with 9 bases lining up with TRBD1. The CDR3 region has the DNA TGTGCCTGGAGTCCATACCGCGGGAACAGGGGGCACCTTCAGCCCCAGCATTTT. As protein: CAWSPYRGNRGHLQPQHF.